This paragraph covers one T cell receptor (beta chain) sequence. Its target is not known. Every donor was a healthy person donating bone marrow. It was with 60 Vbeta and 13 Jbeta primers that the PCR ran. The data were produced by immunoSEQ multiplex PCR, yet TCRdb's version contains in-frame clones alone and is incomplete. The data show 130,000 to 150,000 clones, with around 77% seen just once and 4% to 6% held by the top ten. The data belong to a study of cytomegalovirus exposure and HLA in healthy donors. Overall study context: An earlier analysis identified 117 million unique TCR beta sequences in 150 million to 200 million T cells. General study points: Roughly uniform depth of sequencing across donors was assumed in presence/absence analyses.

CDR1 and CDR2 (germline): LNHNV, YYDKDF (reference sequence). CDR3 size: 14 residues. The ends were cut back, 3 bases at V and 2 bases at J, with 7 bases in the middle. The sequencing sample was made of PBMCs. The receptor comes from a woman aged 45 to 65 in good health and CMV-seronegative. The J gene is TRBJ2-2, the V gene TRBV15; a weak D match, TRBD1 (5 bases). CDR3: CATSRTVNTGELFF. CDR3 in DNA: TGTGCCACCAGCAGGACAGTCAACACCGGGGAGCTGTTTTTT.